This T cell receptor beta chain was observed in a study of Ad26.COV2.S vaccination and SARS-CoV-2 variants. Concerning this clone: Its target is unknown.

Findings and caveats of the study: Analytic work on TCR breadth and depth might have understated the full extent of total T cell responses.

The CDR3 totals 14 residues. Libraries were prepared by immunoSEQ multiplex PCR; TCRdb keeps only in-frame clonotypes and omits some of them. The table records roughly 330,000 clones, roughly 90% of them present only once. Treatment described: some 20 received Ad26.COV2.S at low or high dose, single or two shots; roughly 5 received placebo; per-sample allocation not given. Repertoires come from day 63 after the first vaccine or placebo injection. The chain recombines TRBV21-1 with TRBJ1-2. TRBV21-1 is reported as a pseudogene. This TCR derives from a person aged 18-60 years who received the Ad26.COV2.S COVID-19 vaccine or a placebo. This material consisted of peripheral blood, taken in a trial of Ad26.COV2.S vaccine versus placebo. The CDR3 is CASSRRRTLYGYTF. The CDR3 DNA reads as TGTGCCAGCAGCAGGAGACGGACTCTCTATGGCTACACCTTC.